Below are 20 T cell receptor beta chains sequenced from a single sample in a study of OX40 agonist ivuxolimab in advanced cancers. The method was immunoSEQ multiplex PCR; TCRdb's version includes in-frame clones alone and lacks a portion of them. The repertoire holds 150,000 to 180,000 clones, with 90% to 95% as singletons. The source material was CD4+ or CD8+ T cells sorted from blood, sampled in a trial of the OX40 agonist ivuxolimab. Every receptor here comes from an adult with an advanced solid tumor such as melanoma, head and neck, liver or kidney cancer.

V usage is TRBV10-3 and J usage is TRBJ2-5; weak D call: TRBD2 (7 bases). This CDR3 is built from 14 residues. Trimming cost V 3 bases and J 4 bases, with 12 bases left between them. Germline V CDR1 and CDR2: ENHRY, SYGVKD. The CDR3 DNA reads as TGTGCCATCAGTGACGGGGGGCGTGGAGAGACCCAGTACTTC. Encoded protein: CAISDGGRGETQYF.

The genes are TRBV2 and TRBJ2-5; D gene ambiguous. The CDR3 is made up of 17 amino acids. CDR1 is SNHLY and CDR2 is FYNNEI in the germline V gene. V lost 0 bases, J lost 5 bases, and 19 bases lay in between. For the CDR3, the DNA is TGTGCCAGCAGTGAAGCCCCTCCCAACGGGCGCAGTGAGACCCAGTACTTC. Translating gives CASSEAPPNGRSETQYF.

This clone has just one count. This rearrangement joins TRBV7-6 to TRBJ2-2; D is unclear. Deletions cut 3 bases from V and 0 bases from J, with 8 bases between. Germline V gives CDR1 SGHVS, CDR2 FNYEAQ. This CDR3 has 15 residues. CDR3 amino acids: CASSLLPTNTGELFF. As DNA, the CDR3 is TGTGCCAGCAGCTTGCTGCCAACGAACACCGGGGAGCTGTTTTTT.

J is TRBJ1-5 and V is TRBV7-2, with 7 bases that match TRBD1. The V segment lost 6 bases and the J segment 12 bases; nucleotides outside the gene matches: 14. Germline loops: CDR1 SGHTA, CDR2 FQGNSA. This CDR3 is 14 amino acids long. For the CDR3, the DNA is TGTGCCAGCAGTCCGGACAGGAATCAGTGGGACCAGCATTTT. Residues: CASSPDRNQWDQHF.

This clone was seen only once. The rearrangement joins TRBV4-3 to TRBJ2-7; 11 positions agree with TRBD2. Germline CDR1 and CDR2: LGHNA and YSLEER. The CDR3 is 17 amino acids. V dropped 0 bases and J dropped 1; count of bases not matched to a gene: 5. CDR3 loop: CASSQDPRLAGSYEQYF. DNA for the CDR3: TGCGCCAGCAGCCAAGACCCGCGACTAGCGGGGTCCTACGAGCAGTACTTC.

This clone was recorded once. This chain joins TRBV9 and TRBJ1-2; D gene uncertain. The germline V gene encodes CDR1 SGDLS and CDR2 YYNGEE. This CDR3 region has 15 residues. V lost 3 bases and J lost 0, with 12 bases in between. CDR3 in DNA: TGTGCCAGCAGCGCAACCTACAGTACTAACTATGGCTACACCTTC. Its translation: CASSATYSTNYGYTF.

This sequence joins TRBV4-1 and TRBJ1-6; D is undetermined. V lost 8 bases and J 0 bases, leaving 14 bases between the germline ends. The CDR3 is made up of 16 amino acids. Germline V gene lookup returns CDR1 MGHRA and CDR2 YSYEKL. The CDR3 nucleotides read TGCGCCAGCCGCCTAGGCGGCAGCTCCTATAATTCACCCCTCCACTTT. Amino acid sequence: CASRLGGSSYNSPLHF.

This clone has only one observation. The chain combines TRBV7-2 with TRBJ2-3; D gene ambiguous. The CDR3 contains 13 residues. Trimming took off 4 bases at V and 4 bases at J, with 9 bases between the two ends. The germline V gene encodes CDR1 SGHTA and CDR2 FQGNSA. Here the CDR3 reads CASSSRHADTQYF. The CDR3 DNA is TGTGCCAGCAGCTCCCGACATGCAGATACGCAGTATTTT.

The V and J genes are TRBV5-4 and TRBJ1-6; no definite D call. The CDR3 is made up of 14 amino acids. The V end was cut by 0 bases, the J end by 7 bases, with 8 bases between. Germline V lookup: CDR1 SGHNT, CDR2 YYREEE (reference sequence). CDR3: CASSLDGGNSPLHF. The CDR3 coding sequence is TGTGCCAGCAGCTTGGACGGTGGAAATTCACCCCTCCACTTT. Supplemented by reference TRBV5-4 and TRBJ1-6, the full variable domain reads ETGVTQSPTHLIKTRGQQVTLRCSSQSGHNTVSWYQQALGQGPQFIFQYYREEENGRGNFPPRFSGLQFPNYSSELNVNALELDDSALYLCASSLDGGNSPLHFGNGTRLTVT.

The chain employs TRBV7-2 and TRBJ2-5; 7 bases are a match to TRBD1. The V and J ends lost 4 bases and 6 bases, in that order; junction bases with no gene match: 5. In germline, CDR1 is SGHTA, CDR2 FQGNSA. This CDR3 comprises 13 residues. The CDR3: CASSSGQSKTQYF. CDR3 coding DNA: TGTGCCAGCAGCTCGGGACAGTCAAAGACCCAGTACTTC.

The chain carries TRBV5-1 and TRBJ2-2; 9 bases map to TRBD2. This CDR3 comprises 16 residues. Germline values: CDR1 SGHRS, CDR2 YFSETQ. J was trimmed by 6 bases and V by 2 bases; bases with no gene match: 8. This CDR3 reads CASSFYSGRGSGELFF. CDR3 DNA sequence: TGCGCCAGCAGCTTCTATAGCGGGAGAGGCTCCGGGGAGCTGTTTTTT. Full variable domain (rest looked up from reference TRBV5-1 and TRBJ2-2): KAGVTQTPRYLIKTRGQQVTLSCSPISGHRSVSWYQQTPGQGLQFLFEYFSETQRNKGNFPGRFSGRQFSNSRSEMNVSTLELGDSALYLCASSFYSGRGSGELFFGEGSRLTVL.

The chain employs TRBV9 and TRBJ2-2; perhaps TRBD1 as D (6 bases). V lost 6 bases to trimming and J lost 4 bases, with 16 bases between them. The CDR3 length is 15 residues. Per the germline V gene, CDR1 is SGDLS and CDR2 is YYNGEE. The CDR3 spells CASTLEGVRTGELFF. CDR3 DNA sequence: TGTGCCAGCACCCTAGAGGGGGTACGCACCGGGGAGCTGTTTTTT.

The rearrangement joins TRBV19 to TRBJ2-7, with 7 bases matching TRBD1. The CDR3 length is 14 residues. Germline CDR1 LNHDA, CDR2 SQIVND (reference sequence). The V and J ends lost 7 bases and 0 bases, in that order; junction bases with no gene match: 6. In nucleotides, the CDR3 is TGTGCCAGTATGAAGGGGGCCGACTCCTACGAGCAGTACTTC. The encoded protein is CASMKGADSYEQYF.

This rearrangement joins TRBV6-1 to TRBJ2-7, with a weak D call TRBD2 (5 bases). CDR3 length: 11 residues. Trimming cost V 7 bases and J 7 bases, with 11 bases left between them. Per the germline V gene, CDR1 is MNHNS and CDR2 is SASEGT. This CDR3 is CASTRRGEQYF. CDR3 bases: TGTGCCAGCACCCGCCGGGGAGAGCAGTACTTC.

The chain combines TRBV12-5 with TRBJ1-1; D not resolved. CDR3 size: 11 residues. V was pared by 6 bases and J by 8 bases, with 10 bases between. Germline CDR1 reads LGHNT; CDR2 reads FRNRAP. The CDR3 DNA is TGTGCTAGTGGGCTGGGCAGGGAAGCTTTCTTT. This gives the protein CASGLGREAFF. Full variable domain (rest looked up from reference TRBV12-5 and TRBJ1-1): DARVTQTPRHKVTEMGQEVTMRCQPILGHNTVFWYRQTMMQGLELLAYFRNRAPLDDSGMPKDRFSAEMPDATLATLKIQPSEPRDSAVYFCASGLGREAFFGQGTRLTVV.

This chain connects TRBV5-6 to TRBJ2-2; 9 bases fit TRBD2. The CDR3 spans 15 residues. Germline V gene data show CDR1 as SGHDT and CDR2 as YYEEEE. J lost 6 bases, V lost 2 bases, and 5 bases had no gene match. The chain's CDR3 is CASSLAGGGAGELFF. CDR3 coding DNA: TGTGCCAGCAGCTTAGCGGGGGGCGGAGCCGGGGAGCTGTTTTTT.

As regards this clone: Other nucleotide sequences in the sample specify the same CDR3. CDR3 nucleotide sequence: TGTGCCAGCAGTTTAGGGACGGTGAACACTGAAGCTTTCTTT. Amino acids: CASSLGTVNTEAFF. The chain is built from TRBV28 and TRBJ1-1; D might be TRBD1 (5 bases). This CDR3 has 14 residues. V was clipped by 2 bases and J by 0 bases, with 7 bases between them. Germline V gene sequence: CDR1 MDHEN, CDR2 SYDVKM.

The chain employs TRBV27 and TRBJ2-7; D uncertain. Trimming stripped 8 bases from V and 0 bases from J, with 11 bases between. The CDR3 contains 13 residues. Germline loops: CDR1 MNHEY, CDR2 SMNVEV (reference sequence). This CDR3 reads CASSWRVSYEQYF. CDR3 nucleotide sequence: TGTGCCAGCTCCTGGAGAGTCTCCTACGAGCAGTACTTC.

The chain couples TRBV19 to TRBJ2-7; 7 nucleotides align to TRBD2. This CDR3 spans 14 amino acids. The germline gives CDR1 LNHDA, CDR2 SQIVND (reference sequence). V lost 2 bases to trimming and J lost 6 bases; unmatched junction nucleotides: 7. The CDR3: CASSIRGGGGEQYF. The CDR3 nucleotides read TGTGCCAGTAGTATAAGGGGCGGGGGAGGCGAGCAGTACTTC.

The V gene is TRBV4-3, the J gene TRBJ2-5; D is unclear. Germline lookup yields CDR1 LGHNA and CDR2 YSLEER. The V and J ends lost 1 base and 1 base respectively, with 7 bases between them. CDR3 length: 14 residues. The CDR3 sequence is CASSQGLTQETQYF. CDR3 DNA sequence: TGCGCCAGCAGCCAAGGCCTAACCCAAGAGACCCAGTACTTC.